One and the same sample provided the 10 T cell receptor beta chains below, sequenced in a study of T cells after yellow fever vaccination. From the 5' RACE reads, TCRdb called clonotypes with MiXCR, one entry per CDR3 protein. Seen here are 300,000 to 400,000 distinct CDR3 sequences, roughly 4% observed once, and the top ten hold approximately 24%. The specimen comprised PBMCs, sampled 5 days after the yellow fever booster vaccination. Receptor source: a young man who received the YFV17D yellow fever vaccine.

This clonotype has more than one count but fewer than ten. This chain joins TRBV27 and TRBJ2-7; 11 nucleotides align to TRBD1. Germline trimming cut 5 bases from V and 5 bases from J; bases unmatched to any gene: 2. Looked up from germline, CDR1 is MNHEY and CDR2 is SMNVEV (reference sequence). This CDR3 is built from 13 residues. The CDR3 here is CASSRDRGNEQYF. Written as DNA, the CDR3 is TGTGCCAGCAGTAGGGACAGGGGGAACGAGCAGTACTTC.

In its sample, this clonotype was seen a few times. The rearrangement links TRBV12-3 or TRBV12-4 to TRBJ2-5, with D perhaps matching TRBD1 (5 bases). The CDR3 is 15 amino acids. Trimming took off 6 bases at V and 6 bases at J, with 20 bases between the two ends. The CDR3 nucleotides are TGTGCCAGCAGCTTTTGGGGCCAGGGTTCAAAGACCCAGTACTTC. This encodes CASSFWGQGSKTQYF.

The CDR3 is CASSSLLAKNIQYF. In DNA, the CDR3 is TGTGCCAGCAGCTCCCTCCTGGCCAAAAACATTCAGTACTTC. The chain uses TRBV7-8 and TRBJ2-4, with unresolved D. Germline CDR1 reads SGHVS; CDR2 reads FQNEAQ. CDR3 length: 14 residues. Between the trimmed V and J ends, which lost 4 bases and 1 base, there was a span of 8 bases.

This clonotype was counted at least ten times. The chain links TRBV7-2 to TRBJ1-1; D call uncertain. This CDR3 comprises 14 residues. Germline assignment: CDR1 SGHTA and CDR2 FQGNSA. V lost 5 bases, J lost 2 bases, and 12 bases lay in between. This CDR3 is CASSPWRVNTEAFF. As DNA, the CDR3 is TGTGCCAGCAGCCCTTGGAGGGTTAACACTGAAGCTTTCTTT.

This clonotype was seen only a few times. Here the CDR3 reads CASSHPFPRRGTLETQYF. The CDR3 nucleotides read TGCGCCAGCAGTCACCCATTTCCCAGGAGGGGGACTCTGGAGACCCAGTACTTC. J is TRBJ2-5 and V is TRBV23-1; the D gene could be TRBD1 or TRBD2 (6 bases each). TRBV23-1 qualifies as an ORF whose function is uncertain. The CDR3 runs 18 residues. V lost 3 bases to trimming and J lost 5 bases, with 25 bases between them.

This rearrangement joins TRBV20-1 to TRBJ1-6, with D unresolved. Looked up from germline, CDR1 is DFQATT and CDR2 is SNEGSKA (reference sequence). V lost 1 base and J lost 6, with 13 bases in between. The CDR3 is 15 amino acids. CDR3 coding DNA: TGCAGTGCTAGAGGGCAGCCAGTTGGTAATTCACCCCTCCACTTT. Translation gives CSARGQPVGNSPLHF.

The CDR3: CASSQVLAGGEQYF. CDR3 nucleotide sequence: TGCGCCAGCAGCCAAGTACTTGCCGGAGGGGAGCAGTACTTC. J is TRBJ2-7 and V is TRBV4-1, with a tentative D call TRBD2 (6 bases). Per germline, CDR1 MGHRA and CDR2 YSYEKL. V lost 1 base to trimming and J lost 7 bases, with 14 bases between them. This CDR3 has 14 residues.

The table lists this clonotype with many counts. The CDR3 nucleotides read TGTGCCAGCACCCGATCAGGGGGGTCCTATGGCTACACCTTC. It yields the protein CASTRSGGSYGYTF. The chain recombines TRBV12-3 or TRBV12-4 with TRBJ1-2; 7 bases are a match to TRBD1. The CDR3 contains 14 residues. The trim removed 7 bases at V and 4 bases at J, leaving 9 bases unmatched.

This clonotype was detected ten times or more. The rearrangement links TRBV6-6 to TRBJ1-1; the D is unclear. The CDR3 consists of 13 residues. Trimming took 6 bases from V and 4 from J, leaving 12 bases between them. Germline assignment: CDR1 MNHNY and CDR2 SVGAGI (reference sequence). CDR3 residues: CASSDRVGTEAFF. The CDR3 nucleotides read TGTGCCAGCAGCGACCGAGTGGGCACTGAAGCTTTCTTT.

This clonotype was counted a few times. Here the CDR3 DNA reads TGTGCCACCAGCGAGGGGTCACGGGATACGCAGTATTTT. Protein product: CATSEGSRDTQYF. This chain links TRBV15 with TRBJ2-3; TRBD1 or TRBD2 may be the D gene (5 bases each). This CDR3 comprises 13 residues. The V end lost 5 bases, the J end lost 6 bases, and 12 bases lay between the germline ends. CDR1 and CDR2 from the germline V gene are LNHNV and YYDKDF (reference sequence).